This T cell receptor (beta chain) is from a study of cytomegalovirus exposure and HLA in healthy donors. The PCR employed 60 Vbeta primers together with 13 Jbeta primers. The protocol was immunoSEQ multiplex PCR, while the TCRdb copy is restricted to in-frame clones and leaves out a portion. Here the sample spans 150,000 to 200,000 clones, around 80% being singletons. V dropped 3 bases and J dropped 0 bases, with 12 bases sitting between them. The CDR3 totals 15 residues. Germline V gene lookup returns CDR1 SGHTA and CDR2 FQGTGA. Study observations and caveats: An analysis done earlier found most TCR beta V segments productive about 87% or about 30% of the time.

On this clone itself: The antigen remains undetermined.

The sequence derives from a woman aged 40 to 50 in good health and CMV-seropositive. Sample: PBMCs. The chain links TRBV7-3 to TRBJ2-7, with a possible D match to TRBD2 (6 bases). The CDR3 region is CASSFSGTRSYEQYF. CDR3 DNA: TGTGCCAGCAGCTTTAGCGGAACTCGCTCCTACGAGCAGTACTTC.